These 27 T cell receptor beta chains came from one sample sequenced in a study of blood T cell repertoires in COVID-19. The protocol was immunoSEQ multiplex PCR, while the TCRdb copy is restricted to in-frame clones and leaves out a portion. The data hold around 300,000 clones, with 85% observed a single time. Sequencing used PBMCs or T cells enriched from blood (not recorded which). The source is a woman aged 45-59 years who had recovered from COVID-19.

The V and J genes are TRBV11-2 and TRBJ2-3, with 12 bases lining up with TRBD1. The junction had 12 bases not matched to a gene; V was cut back by 5 bases and J by 6 bases. Germline V gene sequence: CDR1 SGHAT, CDR2 FQNNGV. The CDR3 covers 17 residues. CDR3 sequence (DNA): TGTGCCAGCAGCCGATGGGGGACAGGGGGCCCCCTGGATACGCAGTATTTT. Translation gives CASSRWGTGGPLDTQYF. Full variable domain (missing parts from reference TRBV11-2 and TRBJ2-3): EAGVAQSPRYKIIEKRQSVAFWCNPISGHATLYWYQQILGQGPKLLIQFQNNGVVDDSQLPKDRFSAERLKGVDSTLKIQPAKLEDSAVYLCASSRWGTGGPLDTQYFGPGTRLTVL.

The V gene is TRBV18, the J gene TRBJ1-6; 9 bases match TRBD1. The CDR3 sequence is 14 residues long. CDR1 and CDR2 from the germline V gene are KGHSH and LQKENI. Unmatched junction bases numbered 5, after V lost 6 bases and J lost 8 bases. CDR3 bases: TGTGCCAGCTCGGCGGGACAGGGTGATTCACCCCTCCACTTT. Translation: CASSAGQGDSPLHF. Supplemented by reference TRBV18 and TRBJ1-6, the full variable domain reads NAGVMQNPRHLVRRRGQEARLRCSPMKGHSHVYWYRQLPEEGLKFMVYLQKENIIDESGMPKERFSAEFPKEGPSILRIQQVVRGDSAAYFCASSAGQGDSPLHFGNGTRLTVT.

This rearrangement joins TRBV11-2 to TRBJ2-7; 12 nucleotides align to TRBD2. The length of the CDR3 is 16 residues. V trimming: 2 bases; J trimming: 2 bases; junction bases outside the gene matches: 4. The germline gives CDR1 SGHAT, CDR2 FQNNGV. The CDR3 spells CASSLSTSGGTYEQYF. The DNA for the CDR3 is TGTGCCAGCAGCTTAAGTACTAGCGGGGGGACCTACGAGCAGTACTTC.

The CDR3 bases are TGCGCCAGCAGCCCAAAACCCGGACTATTCTCCTACAATGAGCAGTTCTTC. Translation: CASSPKPGLFSYNEQFF. This chain links TRBV4-3 with TRBJ2-1, with D possibly matching TRBD2 (6 bases). This CDR3 contains 17 residues. Germline V gives CDR1 LGHNA, CDR2 YSLEER. The germline V and J ends were trimmed by 4 bases and 0 bases, with 16 bases remaining between them.

The chain combines TRBV9 with TRBJ2-1; 8 bases map to TRBD2. The CDR3 runs 15 residues. Germline trimming cut 3 bases from V and 8 bases from J; bases unmatched to any gene: 10. CDR1 is SGDLS and CDR2 is YYNGEE in the germline V gene. CDR3 nucleotide sequence: TGTGCCAGCAGCGCAGCGGGGGCGGGAGAGGATGAGCAGTTCTTC. Translated: CASSAAGAGEDEQFF.

The V gene is TRBV6-5, the J gene TRBJ2-7; 10 bases are shared with TRBD1. Unmatched junction bases numbered 9, after V lost 6 bases and J lost 7 bases. CDR3 length equals 14 residues. Germline CDR1 reads MNHEY; CDR2 reads SVGAGI. DNA for the CDR3: TGTGCCAGCAGCCTCGGACAGGGGGTAGGGGAGCAGTACTTC. It codes for CASSLGQGVGEQYF.

This sequence joins TRBV28 and TRBJ1-2; possibly TRBD1 for D (6 bases). The length of the CDR3 is 14 residues. V was shortened by 3 bases and J by 6 bases, with 14 bases between the two germline ends. Looked up from germline, CDR1 is MDHEN and CDR2 is SYDVKM. CDR3 in DNA: TGTGCCAGCAGTTTTATCGCAGGGGTGAATGGCTACACCTTC. Translated: CASSFIAGVNGYTF.

The chain recombines TRBV5-1 with TRBJ2-7, with D tentatively TRBD1 (6 bases). Trimming cost V 0 bases and J 3 bases, with 16 bases left between them. CDR1 and CDR2 from the germline V gene are SGHRS and YFSETQ. The CDR3 runs to 16 residues. CDR3 loop: CASSLVSGVGLYEQYF. The CDR3 DNA reads as TGCGCCAGCAGCTTGGTATCAGGGGTAGGTCTCTACGAGCAGTACTTC.

With respect to this clone: This sample includes further DNA sequences coding for the same CDR3. This chain joins TRBV5-1 and TRBJ1-4, with a possible D match to TRBD1 (5 bases). From germline, CDR1 is SGHRS and CDR2 YFSETQ. V shed 5 bases and J shed 5 bases, with 7 bases lying between them. The CDR3 contains 12 residues. The CDR3 spells CASRDNNEKLFF. The CDR3 region has the DNA TGCGCCAGCAGGGACAACAATGAAAAACTGTTTTTT. Full variable domain (rest looked up from reference TRBV5-1 and TRBJ1-4): KAGVTQTPRYLIKTRGQQVTLSCSPISGHRSVSWYQQTPGQGLQFLFEYFSETQRNKGNFPGRFSGRQFSNSRSEMNVSTLELGDSALYLCASRDNNEKLFFGSGTQLSVL.

The V call is TRBV6-5, the J call TRBJ1-1; perhaps TRBD1 as D (5 bases). V was trimmed by 7 bases and J by 8 bases, leaving 17 bases between them. The CDR3 is 13 residues long. The germline V gene has CDR1 MNHEY and CDR2 SVGAGI. The CDR3 loop is CASTLYQGREAFF. DNA of the CDR3: TGTGCCAGCACCTTATACCAGGGTCGCGAAGCTTTCTTT.

The J gene is TRBJ1-2, the V gene TRBV10-2; D remains ambiguous. Germline V gives CDR1 WSHSY, CDR2 SAAADI. The germline V and J ends were trimmed by 3 bases and 4 bases, with 18 bases remaining between them. CDR3 length: 16 residues. The CDR3 DNA reads as TGCGCCAGCAGTGATGGCCTGGGCAGGTTTTCCTATGGCTACACCTTC. Its translation: CASSDGLGRFSYGYTF.

This clone occurred a few times. The J gene is TRBJ1-4, the V gene TRBV7-9, with D perhaps matching TRBD1 (6 bases). CDR1 and CDR2 (germline): SEHNR, FQNEAQ (reference sequence). This CDR3 contains 15 residues. V gave up 0 bases and J gave up 2 bases, with 7 bases separating them. CDR3 sequence: CASSLAGQTNEKLFF. In DNA form, the CDR3 reads TGTGCCAGCAGCTTAGCCGGACAGACTAATGAAAAACTGTTTTTT.

The chain employs TRBV19 and TRBJ1-6; D is perhaps TRBD1 (5 bases). This CDR3 has 13 residues. V was clipped by 3 bases and J by 8 bases, with 8 bases between them. The germline CDR1 and CDR2 sequences are LNHDA and SQIVND (reference sequence). The DNA of the CDR3 is TGTGCCAGTAGTATCATAGGGGATTCACCCCTCCACTTT. Translated, it gives CASSIIGDSPLHF.

This chain connects TRBV6-1 to TRBJ1-3, with D possibly being TRBD1 (6 bases). The V and J ends lost 1 base and 4 bases respectively, with 23 bases between them. Per the germline V gene, CDR1 is MNHNS and CDR2 is SASEGT. CDR3 length: 19 residues. DNA for the CDR3: TGTGCCAGCAGTGAAGGATTCATTCGGGGGGCGGCGGAAGGAAACACCATATATTTT. It is translated as CASSEGFIRGAAEGNTIYF.

V is TRBV6-5 and J is TRBJ1-3, with TRBD1 identical over 9 bases. The V gene's germline CDR1 is MNHEY and CDR2 SVGAGI. The CDR3 sequence is 14 residues long. The J segment lost 15 bases and the V segment lost 4 bases, leaving 13 bases of the junction unmatched. The CDR3 is CASSSTGGPMGTYF. In nucleotides, the CDR3 is TGTGCCAGCAGTTCGACAGGGGGGCCAATGGGGACATATTTT.

V gene TRBV11-2 combines with J gene TRBJ1-2; the D is unclear. V was cut by 3 bases and J by 2 bases, with 7 bases left in between. CDR3 length equals 13 residues. CDR1 is SGHAT, CDR2 FQNNGV, per germline. The CDR3 reads CASSFPGNYGYTF. As DNA, the CDR3 is TGTGCCAGCAGCTTTCCGGGAAACTATGGCTACACCTTC.

On this clone itself: The same CDR3 can be traced to other DNA sequences in this sample. The chain has TRBV11-2 and TRBJ2-2, with TRBD1 matching 8 bases. Germline V gene lookup returns CDR1 SGHAT and CDR2 FQNNGV. J was trimmed by 6 bases and V by 5 bases; bases with no gene match: 2. The CDR3 runs 13 residues. The chain's CDR3 is CASSRQGPGELFF. CDR3 nucleotide sequence: TGTGCCAGCAGCCGACAGGGGCCCGGGGAGCTGTTTTTT.

The V call is TRBV5-1, the J call TRBJ2-7, with TRBD2 identical over 10 bases. J gave up 2 bases and V 4 bases, and 6 bases lay outside the gene matches. This CDR3 spans 15 amino acids. Germline assignment: CDR1 SGHRS and CDR2 YFSETQ. The CDR3 coding sequence is TGCGCCAGCAGCATACGGACTAGCGGAGCCTACGAGCAGTACTTC. Translated: CASSIRTSGAYEQYF.

V gene TRBV3-1 (or the pseudogene TRBV3-2) combines with J gene TRBJ2-7; D unclear. In germline, CDR1 is LGHDT, CDR2 YNNKEL (reference sequence). Deletions cut 4 bases from V and 2 bases from J, with 3 bases between. The CDR3 extends over 11 amino acids. CDR3 nucleotides: TGTGCCAGCAGCCGTACCTACGAGCAGTACTTC. It yields the protein CASSRTYEQYF.

The genes are TRBV2 and TRBJ1-6; TRBD1 is a possible D gene (6 bases). CDR3 size: 13 residues. Trimming removed 10 bases from V and 5 bases from J, with 12 bases in between. Germline CDR1 and CDR2: SNHLY and FYNNEI. This CDR3 is CATRQENNSPLHF. The CDR3 coding sequence is TGTGCCACTAGACAGGAGAATAATTCACCCCTCCACTTT.

This chain's CDR3 is CASRTSGARTDTQYF. CDR3 bases: TGTGCCAGCAGAACAAGCGGGGCCCGCACAGATACGCAGTATTTT. The V and J genes are TRBV6-5 and TRBJ2-3; 7 positions match TRBD2. V trimming: 6 bases; J trimming: 1 base; junction bases outside the gene matches: 7. The CDR3 length is 15 residues. CDR1 is MNHEY and CDR2 is SVGAGI in the germline V gene.

The chain joins TRBV29-1 to TRBJ1-1; D not resolved. Germline V gene sequence: CDR1 SQVTM, CDR2 ANQGSEA. Trimming stripped 0 bases from V and 1 base from J, with 18 bases between. The CDR3 spans 17 residues. In DNA, the CDR3 is TGCAGCGTTGAAGATGACCACAGCTCGCCCACGAACACTGAAGCTTTCTTT. Its protein product is CSVEDDHSSPTNTEAFF. Using reference TRBV29-1 and TRBJ1-1 for the parts outside the CDR3, the full variable domain is SAVISQKPSRDICQRGTSLTIQCQVDSQVTMMFWYRQQPGQSLTLIATANQGSEATYESGFVIDKFPISRPNLTFSTLTVSNMSPEDSSIYLCSVEDDHSSPTNTEAFFGQGTRLTVV.

This sequence joins TRBV29-1 and TRBJ2-7, with D possibly TRBD1 on 7 matching bases. Germline V gives CDR1 SQVTM, CDR2 ANQGSEA. The CDR3 sequence is 13 residues long. V was shortened by 3 bases and J by 7 bases, with 16 bases between the two germline ends. The CDR3 region has the DNA TGCAGCGTTGACGCAGGGGGGAGCGGGGAGCAGTACTTC. Its protein is CSVDAGGSGEQYF.

The gene calls are TRBV27 and TRBJ1-2, with 7 bases lining up with TRBD1. After removal of 5 bases from V and 4 bases from J, the junction contained 7 bases not matched to a gene. In germline, CDR1 is MNHEY, CDR2 SMNVEV (reference sequence). The CDR3 is 14 amino acids. DNA of the CDR3: TGTGCCAGCAGTCCGACAGGGCCCTTCTATGGCTACACCTTC. Translating it yields CASSPTGPFYGYTF.

The chain recombines TRBV7-2 with TRBJ1-5; a possible D gene is TRBD1 (5 bases). The germline gives CDR1 SGHTA, CDR2 FQGNSA. Trimming shortened V by 5 bases and J by 4 bases, and 15 bases separated the two germline ends. The CDR3 contains 15 residues. CDR3: CASSPTIDRNQPQHF. The CDR3 coding sequence is TGTGCCAGCAGCCCAACCATCGACAGAAATCAGCCCCAGCATTTT.

This chain connects TRBV7-3 to TRBJ1-6; the D gene is possibly TRBD1 (5 bases). CDR3 length equals 14 residues. Germline CDR1 reads SGHTA; CDR2 reads FQGTGA. Trimming took 6 bases from V and 7 from J, leaving 13 bases between them. In nucleotides, the CDR3 is TGTGCCAGCAGTCCCGGGACTGCGAATTCACCCCTCCACTTT. Its translation is CASSPGTANSPLHF.

The chain links TRBV20-1 to TRBJ1-1; D is undetermined. Trimming removed 7 bases at V and 1 base at J, with 7 bases between. The CDR3 runs 11 residues. CDR1 is DFQATT, CDR2 SNEGSKA, per germline (reference sequence). This CDR3 is CSGGWNTEAFF. The CDR3 coding sequence is TGCAGTGGCGGTTGGAACACTGAAGCTTTCTTT.